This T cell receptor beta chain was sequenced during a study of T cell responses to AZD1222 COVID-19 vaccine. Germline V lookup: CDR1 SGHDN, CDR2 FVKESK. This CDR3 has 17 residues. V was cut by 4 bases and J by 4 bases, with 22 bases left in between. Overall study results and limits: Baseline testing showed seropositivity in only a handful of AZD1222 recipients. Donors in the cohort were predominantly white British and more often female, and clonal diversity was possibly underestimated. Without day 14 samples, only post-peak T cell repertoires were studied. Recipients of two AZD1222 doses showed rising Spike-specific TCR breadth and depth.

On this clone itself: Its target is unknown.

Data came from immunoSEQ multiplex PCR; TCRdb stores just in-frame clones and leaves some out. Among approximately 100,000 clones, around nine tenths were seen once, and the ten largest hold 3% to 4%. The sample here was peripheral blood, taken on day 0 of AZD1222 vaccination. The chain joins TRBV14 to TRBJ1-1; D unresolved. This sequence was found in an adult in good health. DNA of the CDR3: TGTGCCAGCAGCCGAATACCGGGCCATCCCACCCCCACTGAAGCTTTCTTT. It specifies CASSRIPGHPTPTEAFF.